This T cell receptor beta chain is from a study of lung T cells in sarcoidosis with Löfgren's syndrome. Findings of the study overall: In alpha-beta pairs, TRAV12-1 favored TRBV2, and their CDR3s were homologous. Shared TRAV12-1 and TRBV2 CDR3 motifs across Löfgren's syndrome patients reportedly suggested public CD4+ TCRs.

This clonotype came up many times. As yet, its antigen is unknown. V lost 4 bases and J lost 3, with 10 bases in between. This CDR3 spans 13 amino acids. The V gene's germline CDR1 is LGHDT and CDR2 YNNKEL (reference sequence). TCRdb processed the reads anew with MiXCR; each CDR3 protein has one entry. The table records about 9,200 distinct CDR3 sequences, 15% to 20% of them present only once. The rearrangement links TRBV3-1 to TRBJ2-7, with D tentatively TRBD1 or TRBD2 (5 bases each). The sequence was collected from a human donor with sarcoidosis (Löfgren's syndrome or another form), or a control subject (not recorded which). Sequences were obtained from CD4+ T cells from bronchoalveolar lavage. In DNA form, the CDR3 reads TGTGCCAGCAGCCGGGACCCATTCTACGAGCAGTACTTC. Amino acid sequence: CASSRDPFYEQYF.